These T cell receptor beta chains were read from a single sample in a study of cytomegalovirus exposure and HLA in healthy donors. Sequencing used immunoSEQ multiplex PCR; TCRdb keeps in-frame clones, though not all of them. The table shows 55,000 to 75,000 clones, with approximately 80% occurring only once. Sequencing input: PBMCs. The receptors were sampled from a girl aged 5 to 17 in good health and CMV-seropositive. CDR3s include the opening cysteine and the closing phenylalanine or tryptophan. A D gene is named only where the DNA matches it firmly. Only some rows state a clone size, as once, few, many or a class for expanded clones.

j_call: TRBJ2-2
clone_size: -
d_call: TRBD1
v_call: TRBV28
cdr3_length: 15
cdr3_aa: CASAWTGWNTGELFF
cdr3_nt: TGTGCCAGCGCCTGGACAGGGTGGAACACCGGGGAGCTGTTTTTT

j_call: TRBJ2-5
clone_size: -
d_call: -
v_call: TRBV4-1
cdr3_length: 17
cdr3_aa: CASSQELRGMGQETQYF
cdr3_nt: TGCGCCAGCAGCCAAGAGCTCAGGGGTATGGGGCAAGAGACCCAGTACTTC

j_call: TRBJ1-1
clone_size: few
d_call: -
v_call: TRBV10-2
cdr3_length: 13
cdr3_aa: CASSLTGNTEAFF
cdr3_nt: TGCGCCAGCAGTCTGACAGGGAACACTGAAGCTTTCTTT

j_call: TRBJ1-2
clone_size: few
d_call: -
v_call: TRBV12-5
cdr3_length: 13
cdr3_aa: CASGSDSSYGYTF
cdr3_nt: TGTGCTAGTGGTTCCGACAGCTCCTATGGCTACACCTTC

j_call: TRBJ2-7
clone_size: -
d_call: TRBD2
v_call: TRBV9
cdr3_length: 16
cdr3_aa: CASSAGLAGGGYEQYF
cdr3_nt: TGTGCCAGCAGCGCAGGACTAGCGGGAGGCGGGTACGAGCAGTACTTC

j_call: TRBJ2-7
clone_size: -
d_call: -
v_call: TRBV28
cdr3_length: 12
cdr3_aa: CASSPTGNEQYF
cdr3_nt: TGTGCCAGCAGCCCTACAGGGAACGAGCAGTACTTC

j_call: TRBJ1-4
clone_size: -
d_call: -
v_call: TRBV7-9
cdr3_length: 14
cdr3_aa: CASSPIAQGEKLFF
cdr3_nt: TGTGCCAGCAGCCCCATAGCCCAGGGTGAAAAACTGTTTTTT

j_call: TRBJ2-7
clone_size: -
d_call: -
v_call: TRBV28
cdr3_length: 14
cdr3_aa: CASSLVGGRYEQYF
cdr3_nt: TGTGCCAGCAGTTTAGTGGGGGGGCGGTACGAGCAGTACTTC

j_call: TRBJ1-1
clone_size: -
d_call: -
v_call: TRBV6-4
cdr3_length: 16
cdr3_aa: CASSEGEGSLGTEAFF
cdr3_nt: TGTGCCAGCAGTGAAGGGGAGGGGTCGTTGGGCACTGAAGCTTTCTTT

j_call: TRBJ2-5
clone_size: -
d_call: -
v_call: TRBV5-1
cdr3_length: 15
cdr3_aa: CASSLAEAAGVAQYF
cdr3_nt: TGCGCCAGCAGCTTGGCCGAGGCGGCAGGGGTGGCCCAGTACTTC

j_call: TRBJ1-2
clone_size: once
d_call: -
v_call: TRBV28
cdr3_length: 13
cdr3_aa: CASRPQGNYGYTF
cdr3_nt: TGTGCCAGCAGGCCCCAGGGGAACTATGGCTACACCTTC

j_call: TRBJ1-2
clone_size: -
d_call: -
v_call: TRBV30
cdr3_length: 14
cdr3_aa: CAWSVRGQGGGYTF
cdr3_nt: TGTGCCTGGAGTGTAAGAGGTCAGGGAGGAGGCTACACCTTC

j_call: TRBJ2-1
clone_size: once
d_call: TRBD2
v_call: TRBV29-1
cdr3_length: 13
cdr3_aa: CSVHSGEYNEQFF
cdr3_nt: TGCAGCGTACATAGCGGGGAGTACAATGAGCAGTTCTTC